This T cell receptor beta chain was observed in a study of blood T cells in healthy people across ages (dated by TCRdb to the mid-2010s). Regarding the study in general: In model experiments, template switching captured about one uniquely barcoded TCR beta cDNA molecule for every two T cells. To avoid experimental bias, donors of different ages were randomly spread across the sequencing lanes. Age-related changes in TCR beta repertoire diversity were measured in the study by deep sequencing normalized with unique cDNA molecular identifiers. Four age groups were formed from the donors: young (average roughly 16 years), middle-aged (approximately 39), aged (roughly 58) and long-lived (about 80). The study analyzed two additional independent replicas of 1 million unique cDNA reads from the same blood draw for two donors, one aged 18 to 29 and one aged 80 or older. The investigation overall reported the following: As age increased, observed TCR beta diversity per million T cells dropped in a roughly linear way, and a significant reduction was already evident by age around 41. Donor CMV infection status was unknown, potentially confounding age-related changes in expanded clonotypes. Total diversity estimates from one million sequenced T cells were considered lower bounds and underestimates. The long-lived group showed more naive CD4+ T cells, fewer expanded clones and increased TCR diversity than the aged group, suggesting age selection. Observed TCR beta diversity correlated strongly with the percentage of naive T cells measured by flow cytometry. Since profiling was done on bulk unsorted PBMCs, naive and antigen-experienced compartments could not be conclusively compared.

From cysteine to phenylalanine, the CDR3 is 14 amino acids long. Only the CDR3 DNA stays, 42 bases, in frame from base 1. From the germline V gene, CDR1 is LGHNA and CDR2 is YSLEER. As regards this clonotype: Its antigen remains undetermined. A junction end diverges from the germline sequence, so it may reflect a read error.

The library came from 5' RACE. TCRdb records Illumina HiSeq 2500 as the sequencer. A second about 7 to 11 cycle PCR used a sample-barcoded 5' primer and a J-beta primer mix. A template-switch 5' adaptor carrying 12 random nucleotides introduced a unique molecular identifier onto each TCR beta cDNA molecule. Each sample yielded at least 2.5 million CDR3-containing paired-end reads. All of the RNA was converted into first-strand cDNA using the Mint cDNA synthesis kit, with a TRBC-specific oligonucleotide serving as the primer. After uracil-DNA glycosylase treatment, a first 18-cycle PCR used universal primers M1SS and BC2_uni_R on all cDNA. For the original study's pipeline: For normalization, 1 million high-quality reads were randomly selected from each sample, with every read carrying a distinct molecular identifier. Instead of being binned into consensus sequences, reads with shared molecular identifiers were discarded. CDR3 identification, clonotype clustering and error correction used MiTCR with a Q25 quality threshold and the strictest error-elimination algorithm. A nonparametric unseen species model using Euler transformation provided a lower-bound estimate of total TCR beta diversity. Through fastp at Q25 and MiXCR, TCRdb rebuilt clones from the public reads, retaining in-frame beta chains. Rows are combined by CDR3 protein, so each entry shows the most common genes and DNA. The V and J calls come from TCRdb's annotation, not from the publication. The sample includes approximately 810,000 distinct CDR3 sequences, with roughly 35% observed a single time. Clones ranked in the top ten supply 10% to 15% of the sample.

The donors were 40 or so Caucasian individuals from Russia, aged roughly 6 to 100 years, who were systemically healthy. Around 9.8 milliliters of peripheral blood were collected from each donor into EDTA-treated Vacutainer tubes. Ficoll-Paque density-gradient centrifugation was used to isolate PBMCs, with at least 6 million per sample. Trizol reagent was used to extract total RNA from PBMCs, with at least 5.5 micrograms per sample. The percentages of naive CD45RAhigh/CD27high T cells were determined by flow cytometry on a PBMC aliquot from every donor. This receptor was identified in a man aged 18 to 30 in good health. Sequencing was done on a sample of blood. The chain was built from TRBV4-3 and TRBJ2-5; the D gene assignment is ambiguous. The CDR3 region reads CAGSQDLQQETQYF. The nucleotides are TGCGCCGGCAGCCAAGATCTACAGCAAGAGACCCAGTACTTC.